These 14 T cell receptor beta chains share one sample of origin, sequenced in a study of shared clonotypes between healthy human individuals. The protocol was immunoSEQ multiplex PCR, while the TCRdb copy is restricted to in-frame clones and leaves out a portion. The sample holds millions of clones, 85% to 95% seen once. Positively selected for CCR7, the CD45RO-negative cells used as naive CD8 cells excluded terminally differentiated effector memory CD45RA+ cells. Source material: naive CD8+ T cells from PBMCs. These receptors were taken from a man aged 18 to 30 in good health. Some clones in this sample may be carry-over from other donors' samples.

This clone was observed a few times. The chain joins TRBV6-1 to TRBJ1-2, with a tentative D call TRBD1 (6 bases). The germline V gene has CDR1 MNHNS and CDR2 SASEGT. Trimming pared 3 bases from V and 5 bases from J, leaving 10 bases between. There are 13 residues in the CDR3. Written as DNA, the CDR3 is TGTGCCAGCAGTGATCAGGGGTGGTATGGCTACACCTTC. Amino acid sequence: CASSDQGWYGYTF.

This clone has just a few counts. The V call is TRBV6-4, the J call TRBJ2-7; 8 positions match TRBD1. This CDR3 has 15 amino acids. Germline loops: CDR1 MRHNA, CDR2 SNTAGT. Germline trimming cut 3 bases from V and 0 bases from J; bases unmatched to any gene: 4. The CDR3: CASSEQGGSSYEQYF. DNA of the CDR3: TGTGCCAGCAGTGAACAGGGGGGAAGCTCCTACGAGCAGTACTTC.

V and J are TRBV19 and TRBJ2-7; D possibly matches TRBD1 or TRBD2 (5 bases each). Per the germline V gene, CDR1 is LNHDA and CDR2 is SQIVND (reference sequence). This CDR3 is 16 amino acids long. V lost 1 base to trimming and J lost 1 base, with 14 bases between them. The CDR3 reads CASSIGYRDGSYEQYF. CDR3 sequence (DNA): TGTGCCAGTAGTATAGGTTACCGGGACGGTTCCTACGAGCAGTACTTC.

The chain joins TRBV4-1 to TRBJ2-2; 9 bases map to TRBD1. The germline V gene has CDR1 MGHRA and CDR2 YSYEKL. V shed 3 bases, J shed 6 bases, and the junction held 8 bases outside the gene matches. The CDR3 totals 16 residues. DNA of the CDR3: TGCGCCAGCAGCCATGGACCGGGACAGGGATCCGGGGAGCTGTTTTTT. Its protein product is CASSHGPGQGSGELFF.

Worth noting for this clone: This sample includes further DNA sequences coding for the same CDR3. The rearrangement uses TRBV5-1 and TRBJ2-7; D is perhaps TRBD1 or TRBD2 (5 bases each). CDR1 is SGHRS, CDR2 YFSETQ, per germline. CDR3 length: 11 residues. With 3 bases removed from V and 6 bases from J, the gap between germline ends came to 7 bases. CDR3 region: CASSWGTEQYF. CDR3 DNA: TGCGCCAGCAGCTGGGGGACCGAGCAGTACTTC. Filled out from reference TRBV5-1 and TRBJ2-7, the complete variable domain reads KAGVTQTPRYLIKTRGQQVTLSCSPISGHRSVSWYQQTPGQGLQFLFEYFSETQRNKGNFPGRFSGRQFSNSRSEMNVSTLELGDSALYLCASSWGTEQYFGPGTRLTVT.

This clone was counted once. The V and J genes are TRBV5-4 and TRBJ1-1; 7 nucleotides align to TRBD1. With V trimmed by 4 bases and J by 4 bases, 10 bases remained unmatched. Germline assignment: CDR1 SGHNT and CDR2 YYREEE (reference sequence). The CDR3 consists of 15 residues. DNA for the CDR3: TGTGCCAGCAGCCCGGGCCTACAGGGGCTCACTGAAGCTTTCTTT. It translates to CASSPGLQGLTEAFF.

This clone has only one observation. V and J are TRBV10-1 and TRBJ2-1; TRBD2 matches 10 bases. Germline V CDR1 and CDR2: WNHNN, SYGVQD (reference sequence). The CDR3 is 14 residues long. J was trimmed by 10 bases and V by 4 bases; bases with no gene match: 7. CDR3 DNA: TGCGCCAGCAGTGCCAGCGGGAGGGCCTGGGAGCAGTTCTTC. Translating gives CASSASGRAWEQFF.

This clone came up once. The chain couples TRBV28 to TRBJ1-1; D is unclear. The CDR3 is made up of 16 amino acids. Germline loops: CDR1 MDHEN, CDR2 SYDVKM. With 3 bases removed from V and 4 bases from J, the gap between germline ends came to 18 bases. For the CDR3, the DNA is TGTGCCAGCAGTTTTGTAGTAGAGGGATTGACCACTGAAGCTTTCTTT. Protein product: CASSFVVEGLTTEAFF.

The chain couples TRBV28 to TRBJ1-5; perhaps TRBD1 as D (6 bases). V was pared by 5 bases and J by 0 bases, with 11 bases between. The CDR3 extends over 15 amino acids. CDR1 is MDHEN and CDR2 is SYDVKM in the germline V gene. Here the CDR3 DNA reads TGTGCCAGCAGTCCGGGGACACATAGCAATCAGCCCCAGCATTTT. Its translation: CASSPGTHSNQPQHF.

Points on this clone: At one end the junction does not follow the germline gene, possibly because of a read error. V gene TRBV5-1 combines with J gene TRBJ2-5; 11 nucleotides agree with TRBD1. TRBJ2-7 matches the DNA end more closely, so the J call is doubtful. The CDR3 totals 14 residues. Germline values: CDR1 SGHRS, CDR2 YFSETQ. The CDR3 here is CASSLDRGLNEQYF. The CDR3 bases are TGCGCCAGCAGTTTGGACAGGGGGCTTAACGAGCAGTACTTC.

The V and J genes are TRBV9 and TRBJ2-3; 10 bases line up with TRBD2. This CDR3 spans 16 amino acids. V was pared by 4 bases and J by 2 bases, with 7 bases of the junction left unmatched. The V gene's germline CDR1 is SGDLS and CDR2 YYNGEE. CDR3 residues: CASSPIAGGYTDTQYF. CDR3 DNA sequence: TGTGCCAGCAGCCCGATAGCGGGGGGATACACAGATACGCAGTATTTT.

This sequence joins TRBV19 and TRBJ1-1; D uncertain. V shed 7 bases and J shed 2 bases, with 17 bases lying between them. The length of the CDR3 is 15 residues. Germline CDR1 LNHDA, CDR2 SQIVND (reference sequence). The CDR3 region is CASNYLAGGNTEAFF. In DNA, the CDR3 is TGTGCCAGTAACTATCTGGCGGGCGGCAACACTGAAGCTTTCTTT.

This sequence joins TRBV4-3 and TRBJ2-1; D is possibly TRBD2 (5 bases). Trimming took off 1 base at V and 10 bases at J, with 11 bases between the two ends. The germline gives CDR1 LGHNA, CDR2 YSLEER. The CDR3 runs to 13 residues. The CDR3 nucleotides are TGCGCCAGCAGCCAAGTCGGGGAATGGGAGCAGTTCTTC. Its translation is CASSQVGEWEQFF.

The chain combines TRBV12-5 with TRBJ1-1; D perhaps matches TRBD1 (5 bases). The germline V gene has CDR1 LGHNT and CDR2 FRNRAP. Between the trimmed V and J ends, which lost 6 bases and 3 bases, there was a span of 11 bases. This CDR3 is built from 13 residues. CDR3 amino acids: CASGTEGHTEAFF. The CDR3 DNA reads as TGTGCTAGTGGAACGGAGGGGCACACTGAAGCTTTCTTT.